The 19 T cell receptor beta chains given below trace back to one sample, sequenced in a study of blood T cell repertoires in COVID-19. Data came from immunoSEQ multiplex PCR; TCRdb stores just in-frame clones and leaves some out. The sample has roughly 260,000 clones; 82% are singletons. Material for sequencing was peripheral blood. All receptors derive from a woman younger than 35 with acute or convalescent COVID-19.

The chain combines TRBV18 with TRBJ1-1; D unclear. The ends were cut back, 2 bases at V and 1 base at J, with 11 bases in the middle. Per the germline V gene, CDR1 is KGHSH and CDR2 is LQKENI. The CDR3 consists of 15 residues. DNA for the CDR3: TGTGCCAGCTCACCATTGAGGGCTACGAACACTGAAGCTTTCTTT. Amino acids: CASSPLRATNTEAFF.

This clone was found a few times. The CDR3 is CASRGSGENIQYF. The DNA of the CDR3 is TGTGCCAGCAGAGGGTCGGGGGAAAACATTCAGTACTTC. The rearrangement joins TRBV28 to TRBJ2-4; perhaps TRBD2 as D (6 bases). CDR3 length: 13 residues. Trimming shortened V by 6 bases and J by 5 bases, and 11 bases separated the two germline ends. CDR1 is MDHEN and CDR2 is SYDVKM in the germline V gene. Based on the CDR3 plus reference TRBV28 and TRBJ2-4, the full variable domain is DVKVTQSSRYLVKRTGEKVFLECVQDMDHENMFWYRQDPGLGLRLIYFSYDVKMKEKGDIPEGYSVSREKKERFSLILESASTNQTSMYLCASRGSGENIQYFGAGTRLSVL.

This clone appeared a single time. The rearrangement uses TRBV28 and TRBJ1-1, with D uncertain. V gave up 2 bases and J gave up 5 bases, with 12 bases separating them. CDR3 size: 14 residues. Germline assignment: CDR1 MDHEN and CDR2 SYDVKM. The DNA for the CDR3 is TGTGCCAGCAGTTTAAGCCCGCCGGGGACTGAAGCTTTCTTT. Its translation is CASSLSPPGTEAFF.

The chain combines TRBV29-1 with TRBJ2-1; 11 bases line up with TRBD2. CDR3 size: 15 residues. J was trimmed by 9 bases and V by 5 bases; bases with no gene match: 12. Germline-derived CDR1 and CDR2 are SQVTM and ANQGSEA. CDR3 protein: CSVTPTSGRVGEQFF. The CDR3 region has the DNA TGCAGCGTTACCCCAACTAGCGGGAGAGTGGGTGAGCAGTTCTTC.

The V and J genes are TRBV4-3 and TRBJ1-6; the D gene is possibly TRBD1 (5 bases). The CDR3 sequence is 18 residues long. In germline, CDR1 is LGHNA, CDR2 YSLEER. Trimming pared 0 bases from V and 10 bases from J, leaving 22 bases between. The CDR3 here is CASSQDWGTGDMGSPLHF. In DNA, the CDR3 is TGCGCCAGCAGCCAAGATTGGGGAACAGGAGATATGGGGTCACCCCTCCACTTT.

CDR3 sequence (DNA): TGTGCCAGCAGCTCAACCCCCGGGACTAGCGGCTCCTACGAGCAGTACTTC. It specifies CASSSTPGTSGSYEQYF. This chain links TRBV7-9 with TRBJ2-7; 11 positions match TRBD2. The V and J ends lost 4 bases and 0 bases, in that order; junction bases with no gene match: 8. The CDR3 has 17 amino acids. Looked up from germline, CDR1 is SEHNR and CDR2 is FQNEAQ (reference sequence).

The chain links TRBV6-2 or TRBV6-3 to TRBJ1-1; D gene unclear. This CDR3 has 15 residues. V lost 0 bases, J lost 5 bases, and 13 bases lay in between. Germline CDR1 reads MNHEY; CDR2 reads SVGEGT. CDR3 region: CASSYSIGRGTEAFF. The DNA of the CDR3 is TGTGCCAGCAGTTACTCGATTGGTCGAGGGACTGAAGCTTTCTTT.

This chain links TRBV24-1 with TRBJ2-5; D uncertain. Germline V gene sequence: CDR1 KGHDR, CDR2 SFDVKD. The ends were cut back, 4 bases at V and 1 base at J, with 18 bases in the middle. The CDR3 sequence is 17 residues long. The CDR3 nucleotides read TGTGCCACCAGTGACCCTTACAGTGTAACGACCCAAGAGACCCAGTACTTC. Translating it yields CATSDPYSVTTQETQYF.

The sample holds a few counts of this clone. The chain carries TRBV13 and TRBJ2-2; 8 bases agree with TRBD1. V lost 3 bases, J lost 7 bases, and 10 bases stayed unmatched. Germline lookup yields CDR1 PRHDT and CDR2 FYEKMQ (reference sequence). The CDR3 loop spans 16 amino acids. For the CDR3, the DNA is TGTGCCAGCAGCTTCGCTGGCAGGGGGCTTTACGGGGAGCTGTTTTTT. It codes for CASSFAGRGLYGELFF.

The chain joins TRBV10-1 to TRBJ1-5; 10 bases are shared with TRBD1. Germline-derived CDR1 and CDR2 are WNHNN and SYGVQD (reference sequence). There are 13 residues in the CDR3. V lost 6 bases, J lost 6 bases, and 2 bases stayed unmatched. CDR3 in amino acids: CASSGQGGQPQHF. The CDR3 DNA is TGCGCCAGCAGCGGACAGGGGGGTCAGCCCCAGCATTTT.

The V and J genes are TRBV30 and TRBJ2-7; D is unresolved. This CDR3 region has 16 residues. Trimming pared 0 bases from V and 7 bases from J, leaving 22 bases between. The germline V gene has CDR1 GTSNPN and CDR2 SVGIG (reference sequence). CDR3 protein: CAWSVPLGSPRWEQYF. For the CDR3, the DNA is TGTGCCTGGAGTGTACCTCTCGGTTCACCCCGGTGGGAGCAGTACTTC.

CDR3 loop: CASSPQGLSYNEQFF. CDR3 DNA: TGTGCCAGCAGTCCCCAGGGCTTATCCTACAATGAGCAGTTCTTC. The chain uses TRBV6-5 and TRBJ2-1, with TRBD1 as a possible D gene (5 bases). The V and J ends lost 5 bases and 1 base respectively, with 12 bases between them. CDR1 is MNHEY, CDR2 SVGAGI, per germline. This CDR3 has 15 amino acids.

The CDR3: CASSLRTGIQPQHF. The CDR3 nucleotides read TGTGCCAGCAGTTTAAGGACAGGGATCCAGCCCCAGCATTTT. The chain uses TRBV27 and TRBJ1-5; 8 bases map to TRBD1. Germline-derived CDR1 and CDR2 are MNHEY and SMNVEV (reference sequence). The CDR3 has 14 residues. After removal of 2 bases from V and 7 bases from J, the junction contained 4 bases not matched to a gene.

This rearrangement joins TRBV4-3 to TRBJ1-2; a possible D gene is TRBD1 (6 bases). This CDR3 region has 14 residues. V shed 0 bases and J shed 8 bases, with 13 bases lying between them. From germline, CDR1 is LGHNA and CDR2 YSLEER. The CDR3 DNA reads as TGCGCCAGCAGCCAAGATATGGGGGCGGTCGGCTACACCTTC. Encoded protein: CASSQDMGAVGYTF.

The rearrangement links TRBV10-1 to TRBJ2-1; possible D gene TRBD1, 5 bases. V was clipped by 1 base and J by 0 bases, with 10 bases between them. Looked up from germline, CDR1 is WNHNN and CDR2 is SYGVQD (reference sequence). The CDR3 spans 16 residues. The CDR3 DNA follows: TGCGCCAGCAGTGAGTACGCCACAGGCTCCTACAATGAGCAGTTCTTC. It encodes CASSEYATGSYNEQFF.

The V gene is TRBV10-3, the J gene TRBJ2-1; perhaps TRBD1 as D (5 bases). Germline V gene data show CDR1 as ENHRY and CDR2 as SYGVKD. Trimming stripped 10 bases from V and 11 bases from J, with 12 bases between. The CDR3 extends over 10 amino acids. CDR3 DNA: TGTGCCACAAGACAGTCTCAGCAGTTCTTC. Amino acid sequence: CATRQSQQFF.

The V and J genes are TRBV19 and TRBJ2-1; 9 positions agree with TRBD2. Germline CDR1 reads LNHDA; CDR2 reads SQIVND (reference sequence). With V trimmed by 1 base and J by 9 bases, 7 bases remained unmatched. The CDR3 is 15 amino acids. As DNA, the CDR3 is TGTGCCAGTAGTATAGTGTTCGGACTAGCGAGTGAGCAGTTCTTC. Translating gives CASSIVFGLASEQFF.

This clone was picked up a small number of times. The chain carries TRBV5-4 and TRBJ2-7, with D maybe TRBD1 (5 bases). In germline, CDR1 is SGHNT, CDR2 YYREEE (reference sequence). V lost 0 bases and J 7 bases, leaving 8 bases between the germline ends. This CDR3 has 12 amino acids. The CDR3 here is CASSLGGLEQYF. In nucleotides, the CDR3 is TGTGCCAGCAGCTTGGGGGGCCTAGAGCAGTACTTC.

The chain joins TRBV18 to TRBJ1-2; unclear D gene. Germline V gives CDR1 KGHSH, CDR2 LQKENI. Trimming stripped 5 bases from V and 2 bases from J, with 9 bases between. The CDR3 covers 13 residues. CDR3 protein: CASSVGVNYGYTF. The CDR3 DNA is TGTGCCAGCTCAGTGGGAGTGAACTATGGCTACACCTTC.